The 32 T cell receptor beta chains below were found in one sample sequenced in a study of control samples from healthy donors and cancer patients. The protocol was immunoSEQ multiplex PCR, while the TCRdb copy is restricted to in-frame clones and leaves out a portion. Of about 110,000 clones listed, 88% are singletons. The sequencing sample was made of PBMCs. These receptors came from an older woman with lung cancer.

The chain carries TRBV6-6 and TRBJ1-3; 12 bases map to TRBD1. In germline, CDR1 is MNHNY, CDR2 SVGAGI (reference sequence). CDR3 length equals 14 residues. With V trimmed by 5 bases and J by 8 bases, 4 bases remained unmatched. The CDR3 reads CASSPGQGADTIYF. CDR3 sequence (DNA): TGTGCCAGCAGTCCGGGACAGGGGGCAGACACCATATATTTT.

The chain couples TRBV11-2 to TRBJ2-1, with 7 positions matching TRBD2. CDR1 SGHAT and CDR2 FQNNGV come from the germline V gene. CDR3 length: 16 amino acids. The V and J ends lost 1 base and 1 base, in that order; junction bases with no gene match: 4. The CDR3 region is CASSLVAGESYNEQFF. For the CDR3, the DNA is TGTGCCAGCAGCTTAGTTGCGGGAGAGTCCTACAATGAGCAGTTCTTC.

J is TRBJ2-5 and V is TRBV18, with D possibly being TRBD1 or TRBD2 (5 bases each). Germline CDR1 and CDR2: KGHSH and LQKENI. There are 13 residues in the CDR3. The V and J ends lost 3 bases and 2 bases respectively, with 7 bases between them. The CDR3 is CASSPGVQETQYF. Written as DNA, the CDR3 is TGTGCCAGCTCACCGGGGGTTCAAGAGACCCAGTACTTC.

The chain carries TRBV7-2 and TRBJ1-1, with TRBD1 matching 7 bases. The germline gives CDR1 SGHTA, CDR2 FQGNSA. V dropped 1 base and J dropped 0; count of bases not matched to a gene: 5. The CDR3 runs 16 residues. The CDR3 loop is CASSLGPGGLNTEAFF. As DNA, the CDR3 is TGTGCCAGCAGCTTAGGGCCAGGGGGGCTGAACACTGAAGCTTTCTTT.

V gene TRBV4-1 combines with J gene TRBJ1-3; possible D gene TRBD1, 6 bases. CDR3 size: 16 residues. CDR1 and CDR2 from the germline V gene are MGHRA and YSYEKL. Trimming shortened V by 4 bases and J by 4 bases, and 17 bases separated the two germline ends. The chain's CDR3 is CASSPNARDRGNTIYF. In nucleotides, the CDR3 is TGCGCCAGCAGCCCCAACGCCCGTGACAGGGGAAACACCATATATTTT.

The V gene is TRBV6-6, the J gene TRBJ2-7; 14 nucleotides line up with TRBD2. In germline, CDR1 is MNHNY, CDR2 SVGAGI (reference sequence). J was trimmed by 6 bases and V by 5 bases; bases with no gene match: 3. This CDR3 region has 14 residues. CDR3 sequence: CASSKTSGGVEQYF. Written as DNA, the CDR3 is TGTGCCAGCAGTAAGACTAGCGGGGGGGTCGAGCAGTACTTC.

The genes are TRBV5-6 and TRBJ1-1; D gene uncertain. V was trimmed by 2 bases and J by 1 base, leaving 6 bases between them. The CDR3 extends over 13 amino acids. Germline V lookup: CDR1 SGHDT, CDR2 YYEEEE. The CDR3 protein is CASSFLENTEAFF. The CDR3 DNA sequence: TGTGCCAGCAGCTTTTTGGAGAACACTGAAGCTTTCTTT.

The chain links TRBV19 to TRBJ1-1, with D maybe TRBD1 (6 bases). The V and J ends lost 3 bases and 0 bases respectively, with 14 bases between them. The CDR3 sequence is 16 residues long. Germline CDR1 and CDR2: LNHDA and SQIVND (reference sequence). The CDR3, as DNA: TGTGCCAGTAGTATGCCCCCGACAGGTGTGAACACTGAAGCTTTCTTT. It encodes CASSMPPTGVNTEAFF. The variable domain in full, with the rest retrieved from reference TRBV19 and TRBJ1-1, is DGGITQSPKYLFRKEGQNVTLSCEQNLNHDAMYWYRQDPGQGLRLIYYSQIVNDFQKGDIAEGYSVSREKKESFPLTVTSAQKNPTAFYLCASSMPPTGVNTEAFFGQGTRLTVV.

The chain uses TRBV7-2 and TRBJ1-4, with TRBD1 identical over 8 bases. The CDR3 is made up of 15 amino acids. Germline CDR1 reads SGHTA; CDR2 reads FQGNSA. J was trimmed by 8 bases and V by 5 bases; bases with no gene match: 10. In nucleotides, the CDR3 is TGTGCCAGCAGCCCCCGGACAGGGATGGGGGAAAAACTGTTTTTT. Translating it yields CASSPRTGMGEKLFF.

This clone was seen a handful of times. CDR3: CASGSGAVSTDTQYF. As DNA, the CDR3 is TGTGCCAGCGGCTCCGGGGCAGTTAGCACAGATACGCAGTATTTT. V is TRBV9 and J is TRBJ2-3; either TRBD1 or TRBD2 may supply D (5 bases each). Trimming removed 7 bases from V and 0 bases from J, with 15 bases in between. This CDR3 comprises 15 residues. Germline loops: CDR1 SGDLS, CDR2 YYNGEE.

V usage is TRBV19 and J usage is TRBJ1-1; D call uncertain. The germline gives CDR1 LNHDA, CDR2 SQIVND (reference sequence). The CDR3 spans 13 residues. Trimming stripped 5 bases from V and 2 bases from J, with 9 bases between. The CDR3 DNA reads as TGTGCCAGTAGTCCCGGGCATAACACTGAAGCTTTCTTT. It encodes CASSPGHNTEAFF.

The chain recombines TRBV10-3 with TRBJ1-5; D unclear. The length of the CDR3 is 17 residues. Trimming removed 0 bases from V and 0 bases from J, with 12 bases in between. CDR1 and CDR2 (germline): ENHRY, SYGVKD. The CDR3 protein is CAISESRSTNSNQPQHF. In DNA form, the CDR3 reads TGTGCCATCAGTGAGTCCAGGTCAACGAATAGCAATCAGCCCCAGCATTTT.

The chain employs TRBV3-1 (or the pseudogene TRBV3-2) and TRBJ1-4; the D is unclear. The V and J ends lost 5 bases and 5 bases respectively, with 3 bases between them. The CDR3 runs 11 residues. The V gene's germline CDR1 is LGHDT and CDR2 YNNKEL (reference sequence). CDR3 region: CASSSNEKLFF. The CDR3 DNA follows: TGTGCCAGCAGCTCGAATGAAAAACTGTTTTTT.

V gene TRBV6-5 combines with J gene TRBJ1-1; TRBD1 is a possible D gene (5 bases). V shed 4 bases and J shed 3 bases, with 12 bases lying between them. Germline V CDR1 and CDR2: MNHEY, SVGAGI. The CDR3 covers 14 residues. The CDR3 spells CASSSTGQDTEAFF. The CDR3 DNA sequence: TGTGCCAGCAGTTCCACGGGGCAGGACACTGAAGCTTTCTTT.

This clone was detected only once. The J gene is TRBJ2-1, the V gene TRBV2, with D possibly being TRBD1 or TRBD2 (5 bases each). The CDR3 runs 14 residues. Germline CDR1 and CDR2: SNHLY and FYNNEI. V was shortened by 6 bases and J by 8 bases, with 17 bases between the two germline ends. In nucleotides, the CDR3 is TGTGCCAGCAGCGCCGCTTGGGGGAGCGATGAGCAGTTCTTC. Amino acid sequence: CASSAAWGSDEQFF.

The rearrangement links TRBV5-1 to TRBJ2-3; D ambiguous. Trimming cost V 0 bases and J 0 bases, with 8 bases left between them. The germline CDR1 and CDR2 sequences are SGHRS and YFSETQ. This CDR3 spans 15 amino acids. DNA of the CDR3: TGCGCCAGCAGCTTGGCACTCAGTAGCACAGATACGCAGTATTTT. Translating gives CASSLALSSTDTQYF.

This clone came up once. The V and J genes are TRBV7-2 and TRBJ1-2; 9 bases line up with TRBD1. Trimming removed 1 base from V and 4 bases from J; junction bases left unmatched: 10. This CDR3 is 17 amino acids long. Germline V gene lookup returns CDR1 SGHTA and CDR2 FQGNSA. Written as DNA, the CDR3 is TGTGCCAGCAGCTTAGATTCGAGGACAGGGGCGGGCTATGGCTACACCTTC. Its translation: CASSLDSRTGAGYGYTF.

The chain links TRBV19 to TRBJ2-7; TRBD1 matches at 10 bases. Germline V gene data show CDR1 as LNHDA and CDR2 as SQIVND (reference sequence). The CDR3 contains 13 residues. V lost 4 bases, J lost 6 bases, and 3 bases stayed unmatched. The CDR3 reads CASSTDRGVEQYF. DNA for the CDR3: TGTGCCAGTAGTACGGACAGGGGGGTCGAGCAGTACTTC.

The V gene is TRBV28, the J gene TRBJ2-7; the match to TRBD1 covers 7 bases. This CDR3 has 12 amino acids. After removal of 6 bases from V and 2 bases from J, the junction contained 1 base not matched to a gene. The germline gives CDR1 MDHEN, CDR2 SYDVKM. The CDR3, as DNA: TGTGCCAGCAGAGGGACAGCCTACGAGCAGTACTTC. This gives the protein CASRGTAYEQYF.

The chain combines TRBV24-1 with TRBJ2-1; 8 nucleotides match TRBD2. Germline CDR1 is KGHDR and CDR2 is SFDVKD. V lost 5 bases, J lost 0 bases, and 5 bases stayed unmatched. The CDR3 covers 16 residues. The CDR3 region is CATSVFSGVSYNEQFF. CDR3 DNA sequence: TGTGCCACCAGTGTCTTTAGCGGGGTCTCCTACAATGAGCAGTTCTTC.

This chain links TRBV11-3 with TRBJ2-1, with 7 nucleotides matching TRBD2. Germline V gene sequence: CDR1 SGHNT, CDR2 YENEEA. J gave up 6 bases and V 1 base, and 0 bases lay outside the gene matches. CDR3 size: 13 residues. The CDR3 DNA sequence: TGTGCCAGCAGCTTAGGACTAGCCAATGAGCAGTTCTTC. As protein: CASSLGLANEQFF.

This chain links TRBV6-5 with TRBJ1-2; D might be TRBD1 (6 bases). Per the germline V gene, CDR1 is MNHEY and CDR2 is SVGAGI. This CDR3 is 14 amino acids long. The ends were cut back, 4 bases at V and 7 bases at J, with 16 bases in the middle. The CDR3: CASSLDRKWSGYTF. The CDR3, as DNA: TGTGCCAGCAGTTTAGACAGGAAATGGTCTGGCTACACCTTC.

As for this clone: A read error may account for a junction end that differs from germline. The chain uses TRBV7-7 and TRBJ2-1; TRBD1 agrees at 10 bases. Germline CDR1 and CDR2: SSHAT and FNYEAQ (reference sequence). This CDR3 spans 13 amino acids. The CDR3 loop reads CASSSTGGGEQFF. The CDR3 DNA is TGTGCTAGCAGCTCGACAGGGGGCGGTGAGCAGTTCTTC.

The chain couples TRBV10-3 to TRBJ2-3; D not certain. The CDR3 totals 12 residues. With 8 bases removed from V and 3 bases from J, the gap between germline ends came to 9 bases. Germline values: CDR1 ENHRY, CDR2 SYGVKD. CDR3: CAIGIGTDTQYF. The DNA for the CDR3 is TGTGCCATCGGGATTGGGACAGATACGCAGTATTTT.

The CDR3 here is CASSFGGRYEQYF. The CDR3 nucleotides are TGTGCCAGCAGCTTCGGTGGGCGGTACGAGCAGTACTTC. The genes are TRBV7-2 and TRBJ2-7; no clear D gene. Trimming left V 3 bases short and J 4 bases short, with 10 bases between. The CDR3 spans 13 residues. The germline V gene encodes CDR1 SGHTA and CDR2 FQGNSA.

The rearrangement links TRBV30 to TRBJ2-2; TRBD1 might be the D (6 bases). Per the germline V gene, CDR1 is GTSNPN and CDR2 is SVGIG (reference sequence). This CDR3 region has 14 residues. V lost 0 bases to trimming and J lost 8 bases, with 13 bases between them. CDR3 nucleotide sequence: TGTGCCTGGAGTGTGCAGGGGATGCGAGGGGAGCTGTTTTTT. Protein: CAWSVQGMRGELFF. Complete variable domain (other parts from reference TRBV30 and TRBJ2-2): SQTIHQWPATLVQPVGSPLSLECTVEGTSNPNLYWYRQAAGRGLQLLFYSVGIGQISSEVPQNLSASRPQDRQFILSSKKLLLSDSGFYLCAWSVQGMRGELFFGEGSRLTVL.

Points on this clone: The junction differs from germline at one of its ends, possibly a read error. V is TRBV12-3 or TRBV12-4 and J is TRBJ1-6; 12 bases fit TRBD1. This CDR3 region has 12 residues. This CDR3 reads CASSLGQGASDF. The CDR3, as DNA: TGTGCCAGCAGTTTGGGACAGGGGGCTTCCGACTTT.

The V gene is TRBV19, the J gene TRBJ1-1; 7 bases fit TRBD1. CDR3 length: 15 amino acids. Germline-derived CDR1 and CDR2 are LNHDA and SQIVND (reference sequence). After removal of 4 bases from V and 0 bases from J, the junction contained 5 bases not matched to a gene. CDR3 sequence (DNA): TGTGCCAGTAGTAAACGGACAGGATTGAACACTGAAGCTTTCTTT. This gives the protein CASSKRTGLNTEAFF.

The J gene is TRBJ2-3, the V gene TRBV7-8; TRBD2 agrees at 11 bases. The V and J ends lost 5 bases and 3 bases, in that order; junction bases with no gene match: 7. Germline V gives CDR1 SGHVS, CDR2 FQNEAQ. This CDR3 has 16 residues. Here the CDR3 DNA reads TGTGCCAGCAGCCTCCGACTAGCGGGACCTACAGATACGCAGTATTTT. The encoded protein is CASSLRLAGPTDTQYF. Variable domain in full (rest from reference TRBV7-8 and TRBJ2-3): GAGVSQSPRYKVAKRGQDVALRCDPISGHVSLFWYQQALGQGPEFLTYFQNEAQLDKSGLPSDRFFAERPEGSVSTLKIQRTQQEDSAVYLCASSLRLAGPTDTQYFGPGTRLTVL.

J is TRBJ1-1 and V is TRBV5-1; TRBD1 agrees at 9 bases. The CDR3 consists of 15 residues. CDR1 and CDR2 from the germline V gene are SGHRS and YFSETQ. V trimming: 0 bases; J trimming: 4 bases; junction bases outside the gene matches: 4. The CDR3 nucleotides are TGCGCCAGCAGCTTGGGGGACAGGGCTGGCACTGAAGCTTTCTTT. Amino acids: CASSLGDRAGTEAFF.

This chain joins TRBV5-1 and TRBJ2-1; 10 bases fit TRBD2. The J segment lost 1 base and the V segment lost 1 base, leaving 5 bases of the junction unmatched. This CDR3 comprises 17 residues. Germline CDR1 SGHRS, CDR2 YFSETQ. CDR3 amino acids: CASSLTPSGRSYNEQFF. CDR3 DNA sequence: TGCGCCAGCAGCTTGACCCCTAGCGGGAGATCCTACAATGAGCAGTTCTTC. Together with reference TRBV5-1 and TRBJ2-1, the CDR3 gives the full variable domain: KAGVTQTPRYLIKTRGQQVTLSCSPISGHRSVSWYQQTPGQGLQFLFEYFSETQRNKGNFPGRFSGRQFSNSRSEMNVSTLELGDSALYLCASSLTPSGRSYNEQFFGPGTRLTVL.

The CDR3 bases are TGTGCCACCTCTTCGGGGTCCCGATACAATGAGCAGTTCTTC. It codes for CATSSGSRYNEQFF. This chain connects TRBV24-1 to TRBJ2-1; tentatively, D is TRBD2 (5 bases). CDR1 and CDR2 (germline): KGHDR, SFDVKD. Trimming pared 9 bases from V and 4 bases from J, leaving 15 bases between. The CDR3 is 14 residues long.